This T cell receptor (beta chain) comes out of a study of T cell responses to AZD1222 COVID-19 vaccine. Study results and limitations: Of spike-specific TCRs, nearly half reportedly target regions left unmutated in variants. Spike-specific TCR repertoires showed rising breadth and depth after two AZD1222 doses. Donors were mostly white British, more females; clonal diversity possibly underestimated.

Trimming left V 0 bases short and J 1 base short, with 13 bases between. CDR3 length: 16 residues. Looked up from germline, CDR1 is SGHNT and CDR2 is YYREEE (reference sequence). Details on this clone: No antigen is known for it.

The protocol was immunoSEQ multiplex PCR, while the TCRdb copy is restricted to in-frame clones and leaves out a portion. The sample has fewer than 200,000 clones, around 87% seen once. Researchers grouped second doses given at about 4 or about 12 weeks into one pool. This receptor was taken from an adult who received the AZD1222 COVID-19 vaccine. The chain links TRBV5-4 to TRBJ1-1; D unclear. The starting material was peripheral blood, obtained 28 days after the second AZD1222 dose. CDR3 loop: CASSLAGRVSNTEAFF. The CDR3 DNA is TGTGCCAGCAGCTTGGCCGGTAGGGTCTCGAACACTGAAGCTTTCTTT.